This T cell receptor (beta chain) was captured by sequencing in a study of T-cell reconstitution after alpha-beta-depleted transplantation in children. Study observations and caveats: It was newly produced T cells that mostly accounted for T-cell counts and diversity one year after transplant. Where some patients showed high TCRbeta diversity at day 60, it came from recipient T cells and thymic progenitors that had survived. Several hundred rapidly expanded clones from non-depleted graft cells reportedly supplied alpha-beta T cells about two months post-transplant.

This clonotype was seen a few times. Its target is unknown. Molecular barcoding with unique molecular identifiers was used for the TCRbeta library. TCRdb independently ran MiXCR on the PCR reads; one entry per CDR3 protein. In the table there are over 100,000 distinct CDR3 sequences, 10% of which are singletons. Germline V gene data show CDR1 as SQVTM and CDR2 as ANQGSEA. The CDR3 covers 12 residues. With 1 base removed from V and 5 bases from J, the gap between germline ends came to 8 bases. The sequencing used PBMCs, collected before TCRalphabeta/CD19-depleted stem cell transplant. This clonotype was obtained from a boy between 2 and 10 years old with acute lymphoblastic leukemia, due to receive a stem cell transplant. The chain couples TRBV29-1 to TRBJ2-5; no firm D call. CDR3 bases: TGCAGCGTTGAAGGGGCCGGTGAGACCCAGTACTTC. Translating gives CSVEGAGETQYF.